The next 4 T cell receptor beta chains were all read from a single sample in a study of blood T cell repertoires in COVID-19. Measured with immunoSEQ multiplex PCR; TCRdb has only the in-frame clones, and not every one. This sample yields about 300,000 clones, of which around 86% are seen a single time; 1.3% belongs to the top ten. The sample was peripheral blood. Receptors originate from a man aged 70-80 years with acute or convalescent COVID-19.

The chain recombines TRBV2 with TRBJ1-5, with D uncertain. The length of the CDR3 is 13 residues. Per the germline V gene, CDR1 is SNHLY and CDR2 is FYNNEI. V was trimmed by 5 bases and J by 0 bases, leaving 5 bases between them. CDR3 in DNA: TGTGCCAGCAGTACTAATAGCAATCAGCCCCAGCATTTT. It encodes CASSTNSNQPQHF. Supplemented by reference TRBV2 and TRBJ1-5, the full variable domain reads EPEVTQTPSHQVTQMGQEVILRCVPISNHLYFYWYRQILGQKVEFLVSFYNNEISEKSEIFDDQFSVERPDGSNFTLKIRSTKLEDSAMYFCASSTNSNQPQHFGDGTRLSIL.

About this clone itself: Distinct nucleotide sequences in the sample also encode this CDR3. The chain employs TRBV4-3 and TRBJ2-1; 11 bases map to TRBD2. J gave up 4 bases and V 2 bases, and 1 base lay outside the gene matches. CDR3 length equals 15 residues. Germline V gene sequence: CDR1 LGHNA, CDR2 YSLEER. The CDR3 is CASSQTSGGYNEQFF. CDR3 nucleotides: TGCGCCAGCAGCCAAACTAGCGGGGGATACAATGAGCAGTTCTTC.

The chain combines TRBV6-2 or TRBV6-3 with TRBJ2-7; 7 bases are shared with TRBD2. The V and J ends lost 6 bases and 4 bases, in that order; junction bases with no gene match: 6. This CDR3 comprises 13 residues. Germline CDR1 and CDR2: MNHEY and SVGEGT. CDR3 residues: CASSLWGGYEQYF. The CDR3 DNA is TGTGCCAGCAGCCTCTGGGGGGGTTACGAGCAGTACTTC.

This clone was seen once. This sequence joins TRBV5-1 and TRBJ2-1; 8 nucleotides align to TRBD2. This CDR3 spans 16 amino acids. Trimming cost V 3 bases and J 4 bases; bases outside gene matches: 9. Germline V lookup: CDR1 SGHRS, CDR2 YFSETQ. Here the CDR3 reads CASSSTGGHTYNEQFF. For the CDR3, the DNA is TGCGCCAGCAGCTCCACGGGGGGGCACACTTACAATGAGCAGTTCTTC.